The T cell receptor beta chain under discussion was sequenced for a study of Ad26.COV2.S vaccination and SARS-CoV-2 variants. This clone occurred once. Treatment here: around 19 received Ad26.COV2.S at low or high dose, single or two shots; roughly five received placebo; per-sample allocation not given. Specimens were obtained on day 63 following the first vaccine or placebo injection. Clones were read by immunoSEQ multiplex PCR, and TCRdb kept only the in-frame ones, dropping some. The top ten clones hold 5% of a sample with hundreds of thousands of clones, about 89% of them seen once. The CDR3 has 14 amino acids. CDR1 GTSNPN and CDR2 SVGIG come from the germline V gene (reference sequence). The V and J ends lost 4 bases and 5 bases respectively, with 15 bases between them.

The V and J genes are TRBV30 and TRBJ2-4, with a possible D match to TRBD2 (6 bases). This sequence was found in a person between 18 and 59 years old who received the Ad26.COV2.S COVID-19 vaccine or a placebo. The sequencing here drew on peripheral blood, taken in a trial of Ad26.COV2.S vaccine versus placebo. In nucleotides, the CDR3 is TGTGCCTGGAAAAATGCTGGCGGGGAAAACATTCAGTACTTC. It translates to CAWKNAGGENIQYF.